Shown below are 19 T cell receptor beta chains from a single sample sequenced in a study of cytomegalovirus exposure and HLA in healthy donors. The PCR ran on 60 Vbeta and 13 Jbeta primers. The repertoire was sequenced with immunoSEQ multiplex PCR; TCRdb's copy has only in-frame clones and lacks some. This sample yields tens of thousands of clones, of which around 80% are seen a single time; about 12% belongs to the top ten. Sequencing was performed on PBMCs. These receptors were collected from a male donor in good health and CMV-seropositive.

The CDR3 loop is CASSGTSGGYEQYF. CDR3 in DNA: TGTGCCAGCAGTGGGACTAGCGGGGGCTACGAGCAGTACTTC. The chain recombines TRBV6-1 with TRBJ2-7; TRBD2 agrees at 13 bases. The germline V gene has CDR1 MNHNS and CDR2 SASEGT. Trimming took 4 bases from V and 3 from J; bases not matched to a gene: 0. The CDR3 extends over 14 amino acids.

This chain uses TRBV4-1 with TRBJ2-1, with 8 positions matching TRBD2. The V gene's germline CDR1 is MGHRA and CDR2 YSYEKL. The CDR3 covers 15 residues. V lost 1 base and J lost 7; bases outside the gene matches: 6. CDR3 amino acids: CASSQGSSGRNEQFF. In DNA, the CDR3 is TGCGCCAGCAGCCAAGGTTCTAGCGGGCGGAATGAGCAGTTCTTC.

V usage is TRBV6-4 and J usage is TRBJ2-3, with 7 bases aligning to TRBD2. The length of the CDR3 is 14 residues. Unmatched junction bases numbered 6, after V lost 3 bases and J lost 6 bases. CDR1 MRHNA and CDR2 SNTAGT come from the germline V gene. The CDR3 nucleotides are TGTGCCAGCAGTGAATACGACGGGGGGGATACGCAGTATTTT. Protein product: CASSEYDGGDTQYF.

The gene calls are TRBV19 and TRBJ2-2, with a possible D match to TRBD1 (5 bases). The length of the CDR3 is 14 residues. Germline loops: CDR1 LNHDA, CDR2 SQIVND (reference sequence). V lost 6 bases to trimming and J lost 2 bases, with 10 bases between them. The DNA of the CDR3 is TGTGCCAGTAGGGGGCAGATTAACACCGGGGAGCTGTTTTTT. Translation gives CASRGQINTGELFF.

The chain combines TRBV5-1 with TRBJ2-2; TRBD2 might be the D (6 bases). Per germline, CDR1 SGHRS and CDR2 YFSETQ. The CDR3 has 18 amino acids. V lost 0 bases, J lost 0 bases, and 15 bases lay in between. The CDR3 spells CASSLDGVSGANTGELFF. The CDR3 DNA sequence: TGCGCCAGCAGCTTGGATGGGGTTAGCGGCGCGAACACCGGGGAGCTGTTTTTT.

The rearrangement links TRBV7-3 to TRBJ2-1; D gene uncertain. The germline gives CDR1 SGHTA, CDR2 FQGTGA. CDR3 length equals 13 residues. Trimming removed 5 bases from V and 4 bases from J, with 9 bases in between. The CDR3 DNA reads as TGTGCCAGCAGCCCTCCCCCTTACAATGAGCAGTTCTTC. Protein product: CASSPPPYNEQFF.

V and J are TRBV6-1 and TRBJ1-6; 7 bases align to TRBD1. Germline-derived CDR1 and CDR2 are MNHNS and SASEGT. The CDR3 loop spans 15 amino acids. With 6 bases clipped from V and 7 bases from J, the junction kept 9 bases outside the gene matches. CDR3 bases: TGTGCCAGCAGCCCGAACAGGGGAATAAATTCACCCCTCCACTTT. It yields the protein CASSPNRGINSPLHF.

The chain links TRBV19 to TRBJ2-7, with 9 bases aligning to TRBD2. The CDR3 is made up of 12 amino acids. V gave up 9 bases and J gave up 5 bases; unmatched junction bases: 5. CDR1 and CDR2 (germline): LNHDA, SQIVND (reference sequence). The CDR3 protein is CASEGLADEQYF. CDR3 DNA: TGTGCCAGCGAGGGACTAGCAGACGAGCAGTACTTC.

The chain employs TRBV5-8 and TRBJ2-3, with TRBD2 matching over 7 bases. The V gene's germline CDR1 is SGHTS and CDR2 YDEGEE. The CDR3 is 16 residues long. V dropped 0 bases and J dropped 2; count of bases not matched to a gene: 6. CDR3 in amino acids: CASSLERGGPTDTQYF. The DNA for the CDR3 is TGTGCCAGCAGCTTGGAGAGGGGAGGGCCCACAGATACGCAGTATTTT. The full variable domain, completed using reference TRBV5-8 and TRBJ2-3, is EAGVTQSPTHLIKTRGQQATLRCSPISGHTSVYWYQQALGLGLQFLLWYDEGEERNRGNFPPRFSGRQFPNYSSELNVNALELEDSALYLCASSLERGGPTDTQYFGPGTRLTVL.

The V and J genes are TRBV5-1 and TRBJ2-3, with D perhaps matching TRBD2 (5 bases). The germline V and J ends were trimmed by 1 base and 5 bases, with 8 bases remaining between them. This CDR3 region has 13 residues. From germline, CDR1 is SGHRS and CDR2 YFSETQ. This CDR3 is CASSLPAGDTQYF. CDR3 coding DNA: TGCGCCAGCAGCTTGCCCGCGGGAGATACGCAGTATTTT.

The genes are TRBV7-2 and TRBJ2-3; 7 positions agree with TRBD2. The CDR3 is made up of 15 amino acids. Germline lookup yields CDR1 SGHTA and CDR2 FQGNSA. V lost 5 bases to trimming and J lost 4 bases; unmatched junction nucleotides: 9. CDR3 coding DNA: TGTGCCAGCAGCATTAAGCGGGGCATTGCAGATACGCAGTATTTT. Translation gives CASSIKRGIADTQYF.

This chain uses TRBV30 with TRBJ1-5; no clear D. Germline V gene data show CDR1 as GTSNPN and CDR2 as SVGIG (reference sequence). The CDR3 spans 13 residues. The V end was cut by 0 bases, the J end by 4 bases, with 7 bases between. CDR3 sequence: CAWSVSGNQPQHF. CDR3 in DNA: TGTGCCTGGAGTGTATCGGGTAATCAGCCCCAGCATTTT.

The V call is TRBV30, the J call TRBJ1-4; 7 nucleotides align to TRBD1. V shed 3 bases, J shed 5 bases, and the junction held 12 bases outside the gene matches. The CDR3 is 16 amino acids. Germline-derived CDR1 and CDR2 are GTSNPN and SVGIG (reference sequence). The CDR3 here is CAWRIGSGTVNEKLFF. CDR3 coding DNA: TGTGCCTGGAGGATTGGGTCCGGGACAGTGAATGAAAAACTGTTTTTT.

V gene TRBV21-1 combines with J gene TRBJ2-2; the table's TRBD2 call for D was not verified on the DNA. TRBV21-1 is listed as a pseudogene. The CDR3 loop spans 15 amino acids. In nucleotides, the CDR3 is TGTGCCAGGGGGTGCGGGGCAACGAACACCGGGGAGCTGTTTTTT. Translation: CARGCGATNTGELFF.

The CDR3 nucleotides read TGTGCTAGTGGCCCCCTCGAGCCCTCTTCCTACGAGCAGTACTTC. Translated: CASGPLEPSSYEQYF. The chain joins TRBV12-5 to TRBJ2-7; D ambiguous. Trimming removed 6 bases at V and 1 base at J, with 16 bases between. The CDR3 covers 15 residues. CDR1 is LGHNT, CDR2 FRNRAP, per germline.

The rearrangement links TRBV30 to TRBJ1-3; possibly TRBD1 for D (5 bases). With 4 bases removed from V and 0 bases from J, the gap between germline ends came to 22 bases. The CDR3 extends over 18 amino acids. CDR1 and CDR2 from the germline V gene are GTSNPN and SVGIG (reference sequence). CDR3 region: CAWTRKSKQDLSGNTIYF. CDR3 nucleotides: TGTGCCTGGACCAGGAAGAGTAAACAGGATCTCTCTGGAAACACCATATATTTT.

The chain has TRBV15 and TRBJ2-5, with a tentative D call TRBD2 (6 bases). Germline V gene lookup returns CDR1 LNHNV and CDR2 YYDKDF (reference sequence). This CDR3 is built from 13 residues. V was cut by 8 bases and J by 2 bases, with 12 bases left in between. The CDR3 sequence is CATRRGTQETQYF. The CDR3 DNA follows: TGTGCCACCCGGCGGGGCACTCAAGAGACCCAGTACTTC.

In its sample, this clone was seen a few times. The chain couples TRBV7-3 to TRBJ2-7; D perhaps matches TRBD2 (5 bases). V was cut by 2 bases and J by 7 bases, with 15 bases left in between. The CDR3 consists of 14 residues. Germline CDR1 is SGHTA and CDR2 is FQGTGA. CDR3 protein: CASSLEGPGREQYF. CDR3 sequence (DNA): TGTGCCAGCAGCTTAGAGGGCCCGGGAAGGGAGCAGTACTTC.

The chain employs TRBV27 and TRBJ1-1, with D possibly TRBD1 on 6 matching bases. CDR3 length equals 14 residues. From germline, CDR1 is MNHEY and CDR2 SMNVEV (reference sequence). V lost 6 bases and J 1 base, leaving 12 bases between the germline ends. The CDR3 region is CASSLRGQNTEAFF. Here the CDR3 DNA reads TGTGCCAGCAGCCTGCGGGGGCAGAACACTGAAGCTTTCTTT.